One and the same sample provided the 5 T cell receptor beta chains below, sequenced in a study of blood T cell repertoires in COVID-19. Assay used: immunoSEQ multiplex PCR; TCRdb lists only in-frame clones, some missing. Among tens of thousands of clones, around 82% were seen once, and the ten largest hold 5.3%. Material: peripheral blood. Source of these receptors: a man aged 45 to 65 with active COVID-19.

V and J are TRBV2 and TRBJ1-1, with D maybe TRBD1 (6 bases). V gave up 7 bases and J gave up 6 bases, with 18 bases separating them. The CDR3 consists of 14 residues. Germline V gives CDR1 SNHLY, CDR2 FYNNEI. The CDR3 is CASTEYNRESEAFF. DNA for the CDR3: TGTGCCAGCACCGAGTATAACAGGGAATCTGAAGCTTTCTTT.

This clone was observed a handful of times. J is TRBJ2-5 and V is TRBV5-6; maybe TRBD2 (7 bases). The V gene's germline CDR1 is SGHDT and CDR2 YYEEEE. V shed 4 bases and J shed 1 base, with 20 bases lying between them. The CDR3 contains 17 residues. As DNA, the CDR3 is TGTGCCAGCAGCCCTGAGGGGGGGCAACCATTCCAAGAGACCCAGTACTTC. Protein: CASSPEGGQPFQETQYF.

For this clone: A read error is possible here, since a much larger clone lies one base away. Other DNA variants within this sample encode the same CDR3. The genes are TRBV9 and TRBJ2-7; 7 nucleotides agree with TRBD2. The CDR3 loop spans 11 amino acids. Per the germline V gene, CDR1 is SGDLS and CDR2 is YYNGEE. With V trimmed by 7 bases and J by 2 bases, 0 bases remained unmatched. CDR3 protein: CASGGAYEQYF. The CDR3 DNA reads TGTGCCAGCGGGGGGGCCTACGAGCAGTACTTC.

V usage is TRBV2 and J usage is TRBJ2-7; 10 bases match TRBD2. Germline V gene lookup returns CDR1 SNHLY and CDR2 FYNNEI. Unmatched junction bases numbered 2, after V lost 6 bases and J lost 3 bases. The CDR3 runs 13 residues. CDR3 residues: CASRSGGDYEQYF. The CDR3 region has the DNA TGTGCCAGCAGGAGCGGGGGGGACTACGAGCAGTACTTC.

The chain employs TRBV7-2 and TRBJ2-3; tentative D call: TRBD2 (6 bases). V lost 7 bases and J 5 bases, leaving 19 bases between the germline ends. The CDR3 consists of 15 residues. Germline-derived CDR1 and CDR2 are SGHTA and FQGNSA. CDR3 DNA: TGTGCCAGCAATCCCCGAGGAGGGCCGGGAGATACGCAGTATTTT. This codes for CASNPRGGPGDTQYF.